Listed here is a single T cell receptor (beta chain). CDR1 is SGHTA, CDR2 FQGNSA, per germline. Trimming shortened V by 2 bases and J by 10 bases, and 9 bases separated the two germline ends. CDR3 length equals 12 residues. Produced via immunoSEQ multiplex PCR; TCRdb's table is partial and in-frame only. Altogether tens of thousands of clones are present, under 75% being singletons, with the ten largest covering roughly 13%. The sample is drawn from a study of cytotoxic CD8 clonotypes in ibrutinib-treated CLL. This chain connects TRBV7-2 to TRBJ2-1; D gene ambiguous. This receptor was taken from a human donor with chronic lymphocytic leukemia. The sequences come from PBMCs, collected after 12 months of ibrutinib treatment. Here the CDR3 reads CASSLFAGEQFF. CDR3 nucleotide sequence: TGTGCCAGCAGCTTATTTGCCGGAGAGCAGTTCTTC.